Sequencing of this T cell receptor (beta chain) was carried out in a study of CD8 T cells in Susac syndrome. V lost 11 bases and J lost 4, with 17 bases in between. The CDR3 length is 13 residues. In germline, CDR1 is SGHDN, CDR2 FVKESK. Random hexamers served to reverse transcribe roughly 0.5 to 1 ug RNA. TCRdb called the immunoSEQ multiplex PCR reads again in MiXCR, with one record for every CDR3 protein. The sample consists of 150,000 to 200,000 distinct CDR3 sequences, roughly 94% of them appearing once. The chain combines TRBV14 with TRBJ1-1; a possible D gene is TRBD1 (5 bases). Input material: CD4+ T cells from PBMCs. This TCR was recovered from a human donor with Susac syndrome. The CDR3 region has the DNA TGTGCCTCCTCGTGGGGGGGAAGCACTGAAGCTTTCTTT. Translation gives CASSWGGSTEAFF.